What follows are 18 T cell receptor beta chains derived from one specimen sequenced in a study of patients and donors after allogeneic stem cell transplantation. TCRdb itself ran the RT-PCR reads through MiXCR, one entry per CDR3 protein. The data show 900,000 to 1,000,000 distinct CDR3 sequences, with 15% to 20% seen just once and around 6% held by the top ten. The sequenced sample was blood, either unsorted or a sorted T cell fraction (not recorded which). These receptors were collected from a human donor who was either an allogeneic HSCT recipient or a stem cell or donor lymphocyte infusion donor (not recorded which). It is not recorded whose cells these are; they may come from a transplant donor.

This clonotype appeared a few times. The J gene is TRBJ1-4, the V gene TRBV20-1, with D perhaps TRBD1 (5 bases). The V and J ends lost 0 bases and 0 bases respectively, with 14 bases between them. The CDR3 runs to 17 residues. Looked up from germline, CDR1 is DFQATT and CDR2 is SNEGSKA (reference sequence). The CDR3 here is CSARDLGTVPTNEKLFF. The CDR3 nucleotides read TGCAGTGCTAGAGATCTGGGGACGGTCCCAACTAATGAAAAACTGTTTTTT.

This clonotype has only a few counts. The chain has TRBV27 and TRBJ2-7; 7 nucleotides align to TRBD2. J was trimmed by 6 bases and V by 5 bases; bases with no gene match: 4. The CDR3 is 12 amino acids. Germline loops: CDR1 MNHEY, CDR2 SMNVEV (reference sequence). The CDR3 spells CASSAREGEQYF. The CDR3 nucleotides read TGTGCCAGCAGTGCCAGGGAGGGCGAGCAGTACTTC.

The chain has TRBV4-1 and TRBJ2-1, with D possibly being TRBD2 (6 bases). The CDR3 runs to 17 residues. V gave up 0 bases and J gave up 7 bases, with 19 bases separating them. CDR1 and CDR2 from the germline V gene are MGHRA and YSYEKL. This chain's CDR3 is CASSQETGLAIGNEQFF. CDR3 bases: TGCGCCAGCAGCCAAGAAACCGGGCTAGCGATTGGGAATGAGCAGTTCTTC.

The chain joins TRBV29-1 to TRBJ2-7; TRBD1 aligns across 9 bases. CDR3 length: 13 residues. The V and J ends lost 7 bases and 4 bases, in that order; junction bases with no gene match: 8. Germline CDR1 is SQVTM and CDR2 is ANQGSEA. In DNA form, the CDR3 reads TGCAGCGCATGGGACAGGGATACTTACGAGCAGTACTTC. Protein product: CSAWDRDTYEQYF.

The V gene is TRBV7-9, the J gene TRBJ1-5; weak D call: TRBD1 (6 bases). The CDR3 covers 14 residues. Germline V gene lookup returns CDR1 SEHNR and CDR2 FQNEAQ (reference sequence). Trimming cost V 5 bases and J 3 bases, with 11 bases left between them. CDR3 sequence reads: CASSTDRLNQPQHF. The CDR3 nucleotides are TGTGCCAGCAGCACTGACAGGCTCAATCAGCCCCAGCATTTT.

In its sample, this clonotype was seen a few times. The chain carries TRBV7-3 and TRBJ2-2, with D uncertain. The germline gives CDR1 SGHTA, CDR2 FQGTGA. V lost 4 bases and J lost 6, with 9 bases in between. The CDR3 covers 13 residues. The CDR3 nucleotides are TGTGCCAGCAGCTCCCTGGTGGCCGGGGAGCTGTTTTTT. Protein product: CASSSLVAGELFF.

Many counts were recorded for this clonotype. The chain has TRBV27 and TRBJ2-4, with D tentatively TRBD2 (5 bases). The CDR3 consists of 14 residues. The germline V gene has CDR1 MNHEY and CDR2 SMNVEV (reference sequence). V lost 2 bases, J lost 6 bases, and 11 bases lay in between. CDR3 residues: CASSLIGVPNIQYF. In nucleotides, the CDR3 is TGTGCCAGCAGTTTAATCGGGGTCCCAAACATTCAGTACTTC.

This chain links TRBV20-1 with TRBJ2-2; D is possibly TRBD1 (5 bases). Between the trimmed V and J ends, which lost 3 bases and 8 bases, there was a span of 13 bases. The CDR3 consists of 13 residues. CDR1 is DFQATT, CDR2 SNEGSKA, per germline (reference sequence). The CDR3 DNA is TGCAGTGCTAGTCGGCAGGGAACAGGGGAGCTGTTTTTT. Its protein is CSASRQGTGELFF.

The chain uses TRBV7-2 and TRBJ2-5; D is unclear. CDR1 is SGHTA, CDR2 FQGNSA, per germline. The CDR3 runs to 14 residues. With 5 bases removed from V and 5 bases from J, the gap between germline ends came to 15 bases. The CDR3 here is CASSTPPLPETQYF. CDR3 nucleotide sequence: TGTGCCAGCAGCACTCCGCCCCTGCCCGAGACCCAGTACTTC.

The chain couples TRBV5-1 to TRBJ1-1, with TRBD1 identical over 8 bases. Germline loops: CDR1 SGHRS, CDR2 YFSETQ. The CDR3 is 14 residues long. J lost 7 bases, V lost 0 bases, and 5 bases had no gene match. In nucleotides, the CDR3 is TGCGCCAGCAGCTTGGCGGCAGGGGGCAATGAAGCTTTCTTT. Its translation: CASSLAAGGNEAFF.

Many counts were recorded for this clonotype. The chain uses TRBV12-3 or TRBV12-4 and TRBJ2-1; 9 nucleotides align to TRBD2. The J segment lost 7 bases and the V segment lost 2 bases, leaving 9 bases of the junction unmatched. This CDR3 is built from 16 residues. CDR3 coding DNA: TGTGCCAGCAGTTTAATATGGTTAGCGGGAGATAATGAGCAGTTCTTC. Its translation: CASSLIWLAGDNEQFF.

This clonotype was observed a few times. The chain carries TRBV24-1 and TRBJ2-3; 10 bases fit TRBD1. Germline CDR1 is KGHDR and CDR2 is SFDVKD. The CDR3 runs to 19 residues. The junction had 11 bases not matched to a gene; V was cut back by 3 bases and J by 0 bases. The CDR3 DNA reads as TGTGCCACCAGTGATACCGGGACAGGGGAGTCCTCTAGCACAGATACGCAGTATTTT. It codes for CATSDTGTGESSSTDTQYF.

V is TRBV12-3 or TRBV12-4 and J is TRBJ2-3; TRBD2 matches at 14 bases. The CDR3 has 17 amino acids. The V and J ends lost 3 bases and 6 bases, in that order; junction bases with no gene match: 8. This chain's CDR3 is CASSFFGLAGGGDTQYF. DNA for the CDR3: TGTGCCAGCAGTTTTTTCGGACTAGCGGGAGGTGGGGATACGCAGTATTTT.

V gene TRBV4-2 combines with J gene TRBJ2-2; D call uncertain. The V and J ends lost 4 bases and 7 bases respectively, with 13 bases between them. CDR3 length equals 14 residues. The V gene's germline CDR1 is LGHNA and CDR2 YNFKEQ. The CDR3: CASSLLSSGGELFF. The CDR3 DNA follows: TGTGCCAGCAGCCTTCTCTCCTCCGGCGGGGAGCTGTTTTTT.

The V call is TRBV5-1, the J call TRBJ2-4; D is ambiguous. CDR1 is SGHRS and CDR2 is YFSETQ in the germline V gene. The length of the CDR3 is 17 residues. V lost 3 bases and J lost 3, with 19 bases in between. The CDR3 nucleotides are TGCGCCAGCAGCTCTCCGGTTGTAGGGCGAGGCAAAAACATTCAGTACTTC. Translation gives CASSSPVVGRGKNIQYF.

Here the CDR3 DNA reads TGTGCCAGCAGCCCCTGGGTCAGCCAAGAGACCCAGTACTTC. Amino acids: CASSPWVSQETQYF. The V call is TRBV5-5, the J call TRBJ2-5; D not resolved. This CDR3 region has 14 residues. V lost 4 bases and J 1 base, leaving 11 bases between the germline ends. Germline CDR1 is SGHKS and CDR2 is YYEKEE (reference sequence).

This clonotype was observed a few times. The V gene is TRBV2, the J gene TRBJ1-5; D might be TRBD1 (6 bases). V lost 5 bases, J lost 7 bases, and 15 bases lay in between. The length of the CDR3 is 14 residues. Germline V lookup: CDR1 SNHLY, CDR2 FYNNEI. CDR3 amino acids: CASSNRKGGQPQHF. The CDR3 DNA reads TGTGCCAGCAGTAATCGTAAGGGGGGGCAGCCCCAGCATTTT.

This chain links TRBV20-1 with TRBJ2-3, with TRBD1 as a possible D gene (6 bases). V gave up 5 bases and J gave up 1 base, with 13 bases separating them. CDR1 DFQATT and CDR2 SNEGSKA come from the germline V gene (reference sequence). The CDR3 covers 14 residues. The CDR3 loop reads CSAAEGVRTDTQYF. CDR3 DNA: TGCAGTGCTGCCGAGGGGGTTCGCACAGATACGCAGTATTTT.